The rows below give T cell receptor beta chains drawn from one sample of a study of shared clonotypes between healthy human individuals. TCRdb keeps only in-frame clones here, not all; method: immunoSEQ multiplex PCR. This table has about 600,000 clones, around 81% appearing once. Sequencing was done on a sample of PBMCs. All receptors derive from a woman in her thirties or forties in good health. Some clones in this sample may be carry-over from other donors' samples. CDR3s leave out the opening cysteine and the closing phenylalanine or tryptophan. Part of the rows lack a size; the others show once, few, many or a class for expanded clones.

V gene: TRBV7-3; CDR3 length: 13; clone size: NA; CDR3 protein: ASSLGGGPLNIQY
V gene: TRBV7-9; CDR3 length: 12; clone size: NA; CDR3 protein: ASSLPPTHNEQF
V gene: TRBV7-8; CDR3 length: 15; clone size: NA; CDR3 protein: ASSRTSGMGVQETQY
V gene: TRBV4-2; CDR3 length: 12; clone size: NA; CDR3 protein: ASSQDRGGEKLF
V gene: TRBV6-5; CDR3 length: 10; clone size: NA; CDR3 protein: ASSRGLNEQF
V gene: TRBV7-9; CDR3 length: 12; clone size: NA; CDR3 protein: ASSVDRGSYEQY
V gene: TRBV5-1; CDR3 length: 13; clone size: NA; CDR3 protein: ASSLVLAGTDTQY
V gene: TRBV7-7; CDR3 length: 13; clone size: NA; CDR3 protein: ASSLGGPGANVLT
V gene: TRBV18; CDR3 length: 12; clone size: few; CDR3 protein: ASSPRDGDLEQY
V gene: TRBV28; CDR3 length: 10; clone size: NA; CDR3 protein: ASSSLGYEQF
V gene: TRBV18; CDR3 length: 12; clone size: few; CDR3 protein: ASSPRTRNTEAF